This TCR beta chain derives from a study of chemoradiotherapy in HPV16-positive cancers. Of note for this clone: Antigen: not known.

Germline V CDR1 and CDR2: SEHNR, FQNEAQ (reference sequence). Trimming took 6 bases from V and 7 from J; bases not matched to a gene: 9. There are 14 residues in the CDR3. Study-wide findings and caveats: The functional HPV-specific definition rests on just a couple of HPV16-positive patients. During treatment, candidate HPV-specific clones and E7-related motifs expanded in tumor.

This table comes from immunoSEQ multiplex PCR, and its TCRdb copy is limited to in-frame clones, with some not included. Of 9,500 to 15,000 clones in the sample, around 85% were seen once. Sample: blood, taken from a patient who underwent chemoradiotherapy. This TCR was sampled from a human donor with HPV-associated anogenital cancer. The V call is TRBV7-9, the J call TRBJ2-1; 7 nucleotides match TRBD1. As DNA, the CDR3 is TGTGCCAGCAGTCCACCAGCAGGGGGTAATGAGCAGTTCTTC. As protein: CASSPPAGGNEQFF.